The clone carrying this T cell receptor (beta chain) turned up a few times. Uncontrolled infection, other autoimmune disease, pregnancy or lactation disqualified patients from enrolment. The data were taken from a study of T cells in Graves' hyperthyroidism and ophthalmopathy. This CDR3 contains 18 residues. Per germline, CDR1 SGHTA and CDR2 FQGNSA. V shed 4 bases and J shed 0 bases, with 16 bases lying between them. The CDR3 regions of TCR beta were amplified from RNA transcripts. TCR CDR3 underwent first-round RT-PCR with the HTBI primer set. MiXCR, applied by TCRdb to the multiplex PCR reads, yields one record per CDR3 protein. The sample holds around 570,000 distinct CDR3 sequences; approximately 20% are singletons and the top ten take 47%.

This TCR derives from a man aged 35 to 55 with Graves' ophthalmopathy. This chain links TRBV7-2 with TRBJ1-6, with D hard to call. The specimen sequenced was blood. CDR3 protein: CASSSGSLGISYNSPLHF. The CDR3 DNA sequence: TGTGCCAGCAGCTCGGGGAGCCTAGGGATCTCCTATAATTCACCCCTCCACTTT.